The 19 T cell receptor beta chains listed next were all sequenced from one sample in a study of T cell changes during pregnancy in multiple sclerosis. Method: immunoSEQ multiplex PCR; TCRdb's copy keeps in-frame clones and lacks some. Here the sample spans 71,000 or so clones, approximately 90% being singletons. The material sequenced was peripheral blood, taken in the third trimester of pregnancy. These TCRs come from a female donor with multiple sclerosis, enrolled in a pregnancy study.

The chain employs TRBV28 and TRBJ1-2; D gene ambiguous. Trimming removed 6 bases at V and 8 bases at J, with 13 bases between. From germline, CDR1 is MDHEN and CDR2 SYDVKM. The CDR3 covers 12 residues. This CDR3 reads CASSREIGGYTF. For the CDR3, the DNA is TGTGCCAGCAGCCGGGAGATTGGGGGCTACACCTTC.

V usage is TRBV4-1 and J usage is TRBJ2-1; 10 nucleotides line up with TRBD2. J lost 8 bases, V lost 2 bases, and 6 bases had no gene match. Germline-derived CDR1 and CDR2 are MGHRA and YSYEKL. The CDR3 totals 15 residues. CDR3: CASSQRASGSDEQFF. CDR3 in DNA: TGCGCCAGCAGCCAACGGGCTAGCGGGAGCGATGAGCAGTTCTTC.

The chain joins TRBV4-1 to TRBJ2-1, with 10 bases lining up with TRBD1. Looked up from germline, CDR1 is MGHRA and CDR2 is YSYEKL. V shed 1 base and J 4 bases; nucleotides not matched to a gene: 7. The CDR3 runs to 17 residues. The CDR3 coding sequence is TGCGCCAGCAGCCAAGTACCGGGACAGGGGATTTACAATGAGCAGTTCTTC. Translated: CASSQVPGQGIYNEQFF.

V usage is TRBV7-3 and J usage is TRBJ2-3, with D unclear. From germline, CDR1 is SGHTA and CDR2 FQGTGA. The length of the CDR3 is 13 residues. Trimming removed 2 bases at V and 2 bases at J, with 5 bases between. The CDR3 bases are TGTGCCAGCAGCTTATTCCTCACAGATACGCAGTATTTT. Amino acids: CASSLFLTDTQYF.

The chain employs TRBV27 and TRBJ2-5; D may be TRBD2 (6 bases). There are 16 residues in the CDR3. The V end was cut by 5 bases, the J end by 0 bases, with 16 bases between. Germline assignment: CDR1 MNHEY and CDR2 SMNVEV (reference sequence). In nucleotides, the CDR3 is TGTGCCAGCAGTCCGGGACTCAAAGATAACCAAGAGACCCAGTACTTC. It is translated as CASSPGLKDNQETQYF.

The chain uses TRBV19 and TRBJ1-2, with 11 positions matching TRBD1. The germline gives CDR1 LNHDA, CDR2 SQIVND (reference sequence). V lost 6 bases and J lost 3; bases outside the gene matches: 0. The length of the CDR3 is 13 residues. The CDR3 DNA reads TGTGCCAGTAGGGACAGGGGGCACTATGGCTACACCTTC. Amino acid sequence: CASRDRGHYGYTF.

This clone was found once. This chain joins TRBV12-5 and TRBJ2-3; TRBD2 aligns across 7 bases. Unmatched junction bases numbered 6, after V lost 6 bases and J lost 0 bases. There are 15 residues in the CDR3. Germline CDR1 reads LGHNT; CDR2 reads FRNRAP. Here the CDR3 reads CASGILAESTDTQYF. Here the CDR3 DNA reads TGTGCTAGTGGGATCCTAGCGGAAAGCACAGATACGCAGTATTTT.

The table lists this clone with a count of one. This chain connects TRBV6-1 to TRBJ2-5; TRBD1 is a possible D gene (6 bases). V lost 2 bases to trimming and J lost 5 bases, with 6 bases between them. The CDR3 totals 12 residues. CDR1 MNHNS and CDR2 SASEGT come from the germline V gene. The CDR3 DNA reads TGTGCCAGCAGTGAACAGGGGGAGACCCAGTACTTC. This encodes CASSEQGETQYF.

In its sample, this clone was seen once. J is TRBJ2-7 and V is TRBV18; 11 positions match TRBD2. The CDR3 runs 16 residues. V shed 3 bases and J 1 base; nucleotides not matched to a gene: 5. The germline V gene encodes CDR1 KGHSH and CDR2 LQKENI. The CDR3: CASSPGGLAGSYEQYF. The CDR3 bases are TGTGCCAGCTCACCTGGTGGACTAGCGGGTTCCTACGAGCAGTACTTC.

The chain couples TRBV6-5 to TRBJ2-1; 12 positions agree with TRBD2. CDR3 length equals 16 residues. Germline assignment: CDR1 MNHEY and CDR2 SVGAGI. With V trimmed by 4 bases and J by 6 bases, 7 bases remained unmatched. The chain's CDR3 is CASSSLAGGPINEQFF. CDR3 sequence (DNA): TGTGCCAGCAGTTCTCTAGCGGGAGGGCCGATCAATGAGCAGTTCTTC.

This clone was observed once. This chain's CDR3 is CASRQGLFSDTQYF. CDR3 DNA sequence: TGTGCCAGCAGACAGGGTTTATTCTCAGATACGCAGTATTTT. V gene TRBV9 combines with J gene TRBJ2-3; D might be TRBD1 (6 bases). This CDR3 is 14 amino acids long. V dropped 5 bases and J dropped 4 bases, with 14 bases sitting between them. CDR1 is SGDLS and CDR2 is YYNGEE in the germline V gene. The complete variable domain, with remaining parts taken from reference TRBV9 and TRBJ2-3, reads DSGVTQTPKHLITATGQRVTLRCSPRSGDLSVYWYQQSLDQGLQFLIQYYNGEERAKGNILERFSAQQFPDLHSELNLSSLELGDSALYFCASRQGLFSDTQYFGPGTRLTVL.

V gene TRBV27 combines with J gene TRBJ2-1; D is possibly TRBD2 (6 bases). Looked up from germline, CDR1 is MNHEY and CDR2 is SMNVEV (reference sequence). The CDR3 runs 13 residues. V lost 6 bases, J lost 1 base, and 7 bases lay in between. For the CDR3, the DNA is TGTGCCAGCAGCGGGAGATCCTACAATGAGCAGTTCTTC. It encodes CASSGRSYNEQFF.

DNA for the CDR3: TGTGCCAGCAGTGAATTTTCGGGCGGGTCGTTCTATGGCTACACCTTC. It translates to CASSEFSGGSFYGYTF. The chain carries TRBV6-1 and TRBJ1-2; D remains ambiguous. CDR1 and CDR2 (germline): MNHNS, SASEGT. The CDR3 is 16 residues long. Deletions cut 2 bases from V and 4 bases from J, with 17 bases between.

This clone was seen only once. The V gene is TRBV6-5, the J gene TRBJ2-7; perhaps TRBD1 as D (5 bases). The CDR3 sequence is 14 residues long. Germline assignment: CDR1 MNHEY and CDR2 SVGAGI. Between the trimmed V and J ends, which lost 2 bases and 2 bases, there was a span of 10 bases. CDR3 in amino acids: CASSYEAGPYEQYF. DNA of the CDR3: TGTGCCAGCAGTTACGAGGCAGGGCCCTACGAGCAGTACTTC.

This clone appeared a single time. The chain couples TRBV30 to TRBJ2-1, with 10 bases matching TRBD2. The CDR3 sequence is 16 residues long. Germline CDR1 is GTSNPN and CDR2 is SVGIG (reference sequence). V trimming: 1 base; J trimming: 0 bases; junction bases outside the gene matches: 3. CDR3: CAWSAPSGSSYNEQFF. CDR3 in DNA: TGTGCCTGGAGTGCCCCTAGCGGGAGCTCCTACAATGAGCAGTTCTTC. The whole variable domain, filled in from reference TRBV30 and TRBJ2-1, reads SQTIHQWPATLVQPVGSPLSLECTVEGTSNPNLYWYRQAAGRGLQLLFYSVGIGQISSEVPQNLSASRPQDRQFILSSKKLLLSDSGFYLCAWSAPSGSSYNEQFFGPGTRLTVL.

The chain's CDR3 is CASSLKGTGVGYEQYF. DNA for the CDR3: TGTGCCAGCAGTTTAAAGGGGACAGGGGTTGGGTACGAGCAGTACTTC. The chain is built from TRBV27 and TRBJ2-7, with 10 positions matching TRBD1. Germline V gene lookup returns CDR1 MNHEY and CDR2 SMNVEV (reference sequence). The CDR3 consists of 16 residues. With 2 bases clipped from V and 4 bases from J, the junction kept 8 bases outside the gene matches.

The rearrangement links TRBV7-8 to TRBJ1-2; weak D call: TRBD1 (5 bases). The CDR3 totals 15 residues. The V and J ends lost 5 bases and 2 bases respectively, with 15 bases between them. Looked up from germline, CDR1 is SGHVS and CDR2 is FQNEAQ. DNA for the CDR3: TGTGCCAGCAGCCCAGGGTACGGGGGGAACTATGGCTACACCTTC. This translates into CASSPGYGGNYGYTF.

J is TRBJ2-7 and V is TRBV4-1, with 9 nucleotides matching TRBD2. The CDR3 totals 17 residues. V was pared by 4 bases and J by 0 bases, with 10 bases of the junction left unmatched. In germline, CDR1 is MGHRA, CDR2 YSYEKL. CDR3 in amino acids: CASSPLTSGYSSYEQYF. In DNA form, the CDR3 reads TGCGCCAGCAGCCCGTTGACTAGCGGTTACAGCTCCTACGAGCAGTACTTC.

The chain carries TRBV7-9 and TRBJ1-2; TRBD1 matches 9 bases. With 1 base clipped from V and 1 base from J, the junction kept 4 bases outside the gene matches. Germline V gene data show CDR1 as SEHNR and CDR2 as FQNEAQ (reference sequence). CDR3 size: 16 residues. CDR3 in amino acids: CASSLVTGGLNYGYTF. CDR3 coding DNA: TGTGCCAGCAGCTTAGTGACAGGGGGGCTTAACTATGGCTACACCTTC.